This T cell receptor beta chain stems from a study of blood T cell repertoires in COVID-19. This table comes from immunoSEQ multiplex PCR, and its TCRdb copy is limited to in-frame clones, with some not included. The table has about 60,000 clones, 70% to 90% seen once. Germline V CDR1 and CDR2: DFQATT, SNEGSKA (reference sequence). CDR3 length: 11 residues. Trimming left V 8 bases short and J 0 bases short, with 6 bases between. The rearrangement links TRBV20-1 to TRBJ2-3; D may be TRBD2 (6 bases). The sample comprised peripheral blood. This clonotype was obtained from a man aged 55 to 70 with acute or convalescent COVID-19. The CDR3 region has the DNA TGCAGTCTAGCGAGCACAGATACGCAGTATTTT. This codes for CSLASTDTQYF.